This T cell receptor beta chain was sequenced during a study of blood T cell repertoires in COVID-19. The CDR3 length is 17 residues. Per germline, CDR1 SNHLY and CDR2 FYNNEI. The V end was cut by 6 bases, the J end by 2 bases, with 23 bases between. Clones were sequenced by immunoSEQ multiplex PCR, and TCRdb holds only the in-frame ones, with some missing. The table shows 160,000 or so clones, with about four fifths occurring only once. Sequencing used PBMCs or T cells enriched from blood (not recorded which). This rearrangement joins TRBV2 to TRBJ2-7; D ambiguous. This TCR came from a woman between 55 and 75 years old who had recovered from COVID-19. CDR3 sequence (DNA): TGTGCCAGCAGCTCCAGCATTCCAGGCCTAATAGCCTACGAGCAGTACTTC. Translation gives CASSSSIPGLIAYEQYF.